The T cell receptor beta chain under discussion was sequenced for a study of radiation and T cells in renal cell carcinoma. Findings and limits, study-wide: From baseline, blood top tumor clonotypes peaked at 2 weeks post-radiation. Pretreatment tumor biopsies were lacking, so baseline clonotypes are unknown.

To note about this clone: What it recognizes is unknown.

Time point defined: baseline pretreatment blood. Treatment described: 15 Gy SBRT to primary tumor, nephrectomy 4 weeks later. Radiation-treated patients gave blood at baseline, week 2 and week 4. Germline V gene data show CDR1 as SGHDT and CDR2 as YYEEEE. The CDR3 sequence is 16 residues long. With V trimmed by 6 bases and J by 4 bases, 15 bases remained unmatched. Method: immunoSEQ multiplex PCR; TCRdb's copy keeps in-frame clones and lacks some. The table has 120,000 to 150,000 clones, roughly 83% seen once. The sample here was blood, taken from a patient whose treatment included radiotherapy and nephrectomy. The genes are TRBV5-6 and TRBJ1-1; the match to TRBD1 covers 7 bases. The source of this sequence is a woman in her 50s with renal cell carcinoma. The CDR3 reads CASMAQGFLSVTEAFF. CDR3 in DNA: TGTGCCAGCATGGCACAGGGGTTTTTGTCGGTCACTGAAGCTTTCTTT.